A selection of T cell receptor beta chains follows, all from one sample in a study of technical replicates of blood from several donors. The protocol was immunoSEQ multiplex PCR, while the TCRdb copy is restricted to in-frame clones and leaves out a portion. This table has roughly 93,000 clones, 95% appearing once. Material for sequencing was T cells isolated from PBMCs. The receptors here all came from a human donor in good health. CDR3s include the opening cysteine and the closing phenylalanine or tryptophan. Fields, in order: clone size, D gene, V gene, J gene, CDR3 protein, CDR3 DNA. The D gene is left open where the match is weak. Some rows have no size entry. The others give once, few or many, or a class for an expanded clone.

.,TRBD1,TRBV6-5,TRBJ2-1,CASSRDRGAIDEQFF,TGTGCCAGCAGCCGAGACAGGGGCGCTATCGATGAGCAGTTCTTC
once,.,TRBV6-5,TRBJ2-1,CASSYAGPNEQFF,TGTGCCAGCAGTTACGCAGGGCCAAATGAGCAGTTCTTC
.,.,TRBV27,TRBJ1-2,CASGSGFNGYTF,TGTGCCAGCGGGTCAGGGTTCAATGGCTACACCTTC
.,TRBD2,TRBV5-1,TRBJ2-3,CASSLAPTSGRAGGTDTQYF,TGCGCCAGCAGCTTGGCCCCGACTAGCGGGAGGGCAGGGGGGACAGATACGCAGTATTTT
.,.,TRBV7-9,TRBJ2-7,CASSLAGGGTTLIYEQYF,TGTGCCAGCAGCTTAGCTGGGGGGGGCACGACCTTGATTTACGAGCAGTACTTC
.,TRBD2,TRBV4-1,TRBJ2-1,CASSPNVAGGYNEQFF,TGCGCCAGCAGCCCGAATGTGGCGGGAGGGTACAATGAGCAGTTCTTC
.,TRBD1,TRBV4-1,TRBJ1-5,CASSQPNRGQGQPQHF,TGCGCCAGCAGCCAGCCCAACAGGGGACAGGGGCAGCCCCAGCATTTT
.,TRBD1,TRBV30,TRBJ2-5,CAWAVGGETQYF,TGTGCCTGGGCCGTAGGGGGCGAGACCCAGTACTTC
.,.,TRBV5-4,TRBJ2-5,CASSNAQGRWETQYF,TGTGCCAGCAGCAATGCTCAGGGGCGATGGGAGACCCAGTACTTC
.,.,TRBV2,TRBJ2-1,CASSGGLYNEQFF,TGTGCCAGCAGCGGCGGCCTCTACAATGAGCAGTTCTTC
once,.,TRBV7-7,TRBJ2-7,CASSRGYGPTYEQYF,TGTGCTAGCAGCCGCGGGTACGGCCCAACCTACGAGCAGTACTTC
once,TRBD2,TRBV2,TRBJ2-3,CASIPERGGPTDTQYF,TGTGCCAGCATTCCAGAGCGGGGGGGCCCCACAGATACGCAGTATTTT
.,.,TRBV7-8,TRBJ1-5,CASSLRAITSNQPQHF,TGTGCCAGCAGTCTCCGAGCAATAACTAGCAATCAGCCCCAGCATTTT
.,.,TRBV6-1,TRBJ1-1,CASSEVTAPEAFF,TGTGCCAGCAGTGAAGTGACAGCACCTGAAGCTTTCTTT
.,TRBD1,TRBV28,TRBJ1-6,CASTPDRGLLNSPLHF,TGTGCCAGCACCCCTGACAGGGGGCTTCTTAATTCACCCCTCCACTTT
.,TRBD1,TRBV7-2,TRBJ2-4,CATGQGRATKNIQYF,TGTGCCACAGGACAGGGGCGAGCTACCAAAAACATTCAGTACTTC
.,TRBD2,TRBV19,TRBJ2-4,CASSISGGGDIQYF,TGTGCCAGTAGTATATCGGGCGGGGGGGACATTCAGTACTTC
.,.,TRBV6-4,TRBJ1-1,CASSDTSRGTEAFF,TGTGCCAGCAGTGACACATCAAGAGGGACTGAAGCTTTCTTT
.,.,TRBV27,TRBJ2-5,CASSFARGVEETQYF,TGTGCCAGCAGTTTCGCCAGGGGGGTGGAAGAGACCCAGTACTTC
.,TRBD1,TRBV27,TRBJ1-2,CASSLSPGQGPEGYTF,TGTGCCAGCAGTTTATCGCCGGGACAGGGTCCCGAAGGCTACACCTTC
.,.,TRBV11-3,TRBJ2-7,CASSLAAGAQSYEQYF,TGTGCCAGCAGCTTAGCGGCAGGGGCCCAATCCTACGAGCAGTACTTC
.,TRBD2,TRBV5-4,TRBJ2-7,CASSLGRLAGSHEQYF,TGTGCCAGCAGCTTGGGACGACTAGCGGGGTCCCACGAGCAGTACTTC
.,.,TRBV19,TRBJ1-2,CASSPKQGANYGYTF,TGTGCCAGTAGTCCAAAACAGGGAGCTAACTATGGCTACACCTTC
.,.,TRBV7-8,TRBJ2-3,CASSLAETWADTQYF,TGTGCCAGCAGCTTAGCGGAGACGTGGGCAGATACGCAGTATTTT
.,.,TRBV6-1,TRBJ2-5,CASPRSPTGETQYF,TGTGCCAGCCCCCGGTCTCCTACTGGAGAGACCCAGTACTTC
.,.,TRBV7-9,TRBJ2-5,CASSHTPGGWGVQETQYF,TGTGCCAGCAGCCATACCCCTGGCGGGTGGGGAGTACAAGAGACCCAGTACTTC